Below, one T cell receptor beta chain is given with its context. This clonotype was counted between two and nine times. Its antigen is not yet known. No base qualities exist here, and no much larger clone lies one base off it. The protocol used for the library was 5' RACE. TCRdb records Illumina HiSeq 2000 as the sequencer. A universal primer binding site was added through template switching, and the final cDNA carried a unique molecular identifier so that TCR cDNA molecules could be counted accurately. Specific primers in the conserved constant-segment region were used to synthesize first-strand cDNA for the TCR alpha and beta chains. To control for contamination, every cDNA library carried two barcodes: a SMART-Mk sample barcode plus Illumina barcodes. TruSeq adapter sequences, together with Illumina sample barcodes, were added in two successive PCR steps. The Illumina HiSeq platform was used with custom primers to sequence TCR alpha and beta cDNA libraries. As for the authors' bioinformatics: Unique molecular identifiers were extracted from raw reads with MiGEC, and CDR3 positions were determined with MiXCR. For each individual, recombination models were inferred using an EM algorithm with the repgenHMM and IGoR tools. The tcR package in R was used for shared clonotype analysis, with sharing normalized by the product of cloneset sizes. To study raw recombination free of thymic and clonal selection effects, out-of-frame nonproductive sequences were analyzed. TCRdb passed the public sequencing reads through fastp at Q25 and MiXCR, retaining productive beta sequences. When rows share a CDR3 protein, they turn into one entry using the most common DNA and genes. Here the V and J calls rest on TCRdb's processing, not on the authors' analysis. This sample lists 1.5 million to 2 million distinct CDR3 sequences; around 33% were detected once. The leading ten clones occupy around 0.25% of the sample.

These data originate in a study of identical twins (dated by TCRdb to 2016 to 2017). Study-wide context: The study deep-sequenced TCR alpha and beta repertoires from monozygotic twins, unrelated adults of various ages and cord blood to test whether fetal clonotypes persist. To rule out contamination, replicate twin experiments were performed at different times with different library preparation protocols. Overall study outcomes, separate from this receptor: Zero-insertion analyses could be partly confounded by invariant T cells such as MAIT and iNKT, though diverse VJ usage argued against such confounding for most clonotypes. Recombination models systematically underestimated out-of-frame TCR alpha sharing in monozygotic twins but agreed with sharing between unrelated individuals. Compared with coincidental sharing between unrelated individuals, out-of-frame TCR alpha sequences shared between twins showed an excess of sequences with low generation probability. Conclusions relied on cross-sectional statistical analysis, since the same donors could not be followed over many years. Fewer insertions were carried by abundant cord blood beta clonotypes, a similar but weaker trend appeared in young adult naive repertoires, and no such trend appeared in memory repertoires. The excess sharing between twins in beta out-of-frame sequences was weaker because fewer shared sequences reduced the signal-to-noise ratio.

Every donor was a healthy Caucasian. The sequence derives from a newborn girl in good health. Sequenced input: cord blood.

The DNA reads TGTGCCAGCAGCTTAGCGCAGGGGCGCAGGTATGAGCAGTTCTTC. Its protein is CASSLAQGRRYEQFF. Recombination connected TRBV7-9 to TRBJ2-1; TRBD1 is a weak D gene call, 6 bases matching. Taken from the germline V gene (reference sequence), the CDR1 and CDR2 loops are SEHNR and FQNEAQ. Between the V and J ends, shortened by 0 bases and 8 bases respectively, the junction contains 14 bases. Taken from cysteine to phenylalanine, the CDR3 has 15 residues. Only CDR3 DNA remains: 45 bases, in frame from the first base. Reference TRBV7-9 and TRBJ2-1 proteins supply the regions before and after the CDR3; the full variable domain is: DTGVSQNPRHKITKRGQNVTFRCDPISEHNRLYWYRQTLGQGPEFLTYFQNEAQLEKSRLLSDRFSAERPKGSFSTLEIQRTEQGDSAMYLCASSLAQGRRYEQFFGPGTRLTVL.